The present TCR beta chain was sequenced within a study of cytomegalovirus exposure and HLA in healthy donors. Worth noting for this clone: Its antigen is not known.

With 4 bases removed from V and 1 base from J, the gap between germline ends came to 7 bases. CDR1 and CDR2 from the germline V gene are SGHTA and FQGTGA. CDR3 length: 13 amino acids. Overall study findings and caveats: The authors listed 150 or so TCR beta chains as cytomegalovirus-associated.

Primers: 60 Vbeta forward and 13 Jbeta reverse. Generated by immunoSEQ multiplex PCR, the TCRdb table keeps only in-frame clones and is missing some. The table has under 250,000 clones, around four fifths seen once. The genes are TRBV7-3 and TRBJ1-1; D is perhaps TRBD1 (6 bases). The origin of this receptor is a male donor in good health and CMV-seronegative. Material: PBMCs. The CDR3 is CASSSQGNTEAFF. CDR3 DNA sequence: TGTGCCAGCAGCTCACAGGGGAACACTGAAGCTTTCTTT. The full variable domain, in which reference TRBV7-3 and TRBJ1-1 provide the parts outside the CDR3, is GAGVSQTPSNKVTEKGKYVELRCDPISGHTALYWYRQSLGQGPEFLIYFQGTGAADDSGLPNDRFFAVRPEGSVSTLKIQRTERGDSAVYLCASSSQGNTEAFFGQGTRLTVV.